These 31 T cell receptor beta chains were all obtained from the same sample, sequenced in a study of blood T cell repertoires in COVID-19. Sequencing used immunoSEQ multiplex PCR; TCRdb keeps in-frame clones, though not all of them. This table holds 200,000 to 300,000 clones, 70% to 90% found once. Source material: peripheral blood. These receptors originate from a woman aged 55-70 years with COVID-19, enrolled during active disease.

The rearrangement links TRBV9 to TRBJ1-6; TRBD1 is a possible D gene (6 bases). CDR1 and CDR2 (germline): SGDLS, YYNGEE. This CDR3 spans 15 amino acids. Trimming stripped 7 bases from V and 2 bases from J, with 13 bases between. CDR3 sequence: CASASEGAYNSPLHF. The CDR3 nucleotides read TGTGCCAGCGCCTCCGAGGGGGCCTATAATTCACCCCTCCACTTT.

The chain couples TRBV5-4 to TRBJ2-1, with 8 bases fitting TRBD2. This CDR3 has 15 amino acids. Germline trimming cut 5 bases from V and 7 bases from J; bases unmatched to any gene: 11. Germline loops: CDR1 SGHNT, CDR2 YYREEE (reference sequence). CDR3 in amino acids: CASSLPGLGTNEQFF. The CDR3 DNA reads as TGTGCCAGCAGTTTACCGGGACTAGGGACTAATGAGCAGTTCTTC.

The rearrangement uses TRBV12-3 or TRBV12-4 and TRBJ1-1, with D maybe TRBD1 (6 bases). The CDR3 has 13 amino acids. Trimming took 4 bases from V and 1 from J, leaving 7 bases between them. This CDR3 reads CASSSTGNTEAFF. For the CDR3, the DNA is TGTGCCAGCAGTTCGACAGGGAACACTGAAGCTTTCTTT.

The CDR3 nucleotides read TGTGCCAGCAGTTCCAACAGGGAAGGTCAACTCCACTTT. The encoded protein is CASSSNREGQLHF. V is TRBV6-6 and J is TRBJ1-6; a weak D match, TRBD1 (6 bases). The CDR3 length is 13 residues. In germline, CDR1 is MNHNY, CDR2 SVGAGI (reference sequence). Trimming took off 4 bases at V and 16 bases at J, with 17 bases between the two ends.

This clone occurred once. The chain joins TRBV15 to TRBJ1-6; D is undetermined. Trimming removed 3 bases from V and 6 bases from J, with 9 bases in between. The CDR3 runs 14 residues. Germline CDR1 reads LNHNV; CDR2 reads YYDKDF (reference sequence). The CDR3: CATSSPPRNSPLHF. Here the CDR3 DNA reads TGTGCCACCAGCAGTCCCCCGCGTAATTCACCCCTCCACTTT.

The count of this clone is one. The V gene is TRBV30, the J gene TRBJ2-7; D perhaps matches TRBD1 (6 bases). CDR1 and CDR2 from the germline V gene are GTSNPN and SVGIG (reference sequence). CDR3 length equals 14 residues. V lost 2 bases to trimming and J lost 7 bases, with 18 bases between them. In DNA, the CDR3 is TGTGCCTGGAGTTATTGGCAGGGGATAAGGGAGCAGTACTTC. This translates into CAWSYWQGIREQYF.

This clone has a handful of counts. V is TRBV2 and J is TRBJ1-2; the D gene is possibly TRBD1 (5 bases). Germline V CDR1 and CDR2: SNHLY, FYNNEI. The CDR3 length is 14 residues. Trimming shortened V by 2 bases and J by 3 bases, and 10 bases separated the two germline ends. The CDR3 sequence is CASSENRRDYGYTF. CDR3 nucleotide sequence: TGTGCCAGCAGTGAAAACAGGAGGGACTATGGCTACACCTTC.

Only one count was recorded for this clone. The V call is TRBV11-2, the J call TRBJ2-1; D gene ambiguous. From germline, CDR1 is SGHAT and CDR2 FQNNGV. Between the trimmed V and J ends, which lost 1 base and 0 bases, there was a span of 7 bases. The CDR3 consists of 15 residues. The CDR3 is CASSLVRSSYNEQFF. The CDR3 bases are TGTGCCAGCAGCTTAGTCCGGAGCTCCTACAATGAGCAGTTCTTC.

This chain uses TRBV20-1 with TRBJ2-1; no clear D gene. CDR1 is DFQATT and CDR2 is SNEGSKA in the germline V gene (reference sequence). There are 11 residues in the CDR3. V was pared by 6 bases and J by 8 bases, with 11 bases between. CDR3 DNA sequence: TGCAGTGCAGCCCTGTCCGATGAGCAGTTCTTC. Translating gives CSAALSDEQFF.

Here the CDR3 reads CASSEVLGGSYNEQFF. CDR3 DNA sequence: TGTGCCAGCAGTGAAGTCCTAGGAGGCTCCTACAATGAGCAGTTCTTC. The chain carries TRBV6-1 and TRBJ2-1; TRBD2 is a possible D gene (5 bases). CDR3 size: 16 residues. The germline gives CDR1 MNHNS, CDR2 SASEGT. Trimming stripped 1 base from V and 0 bases from J, with 10 bases between.

The chain carries TRBV11-2 and TRBJ2-7; 15 positions match TRBD2. V shed 4 bases and J 3 bases; nucleotides not matched to a gene: 7. The CDR3 spans 17 residues. CDR1 is SGHAT and CDR2 is FQNNGV in the germline V gene. The CDR3 here is CASSSKGLAGGLYEQYF. The CDR3 DNA sequence: TGTGCCAGCAGCTCCAAGGGACTAGCGGGAGGCCTCTACGAGCAGTACTTC.

The genes are TRBV4-1 and TRBJ2-1, with D uncertain. V shed 1 base and J shed 2 bases, with 6 bases lying between them. The CDR3 is 14 amino acids. Germline CDR1 reads MGHRA; CDR2 reads YSYEKL. The CDR3 region is CASSQVRAYNEQFF. Here the CDR3 DNA reads TGCGCCAGCAGCCAAGTTCGTGCCTACAATGAGCAGTTCTTC.

J is TRBJ1-6 and V is TRBV6-6; D remains ambiguous. The CDR3 is made up of 16 amino acids. The germline V gene has CDR1 MNHNY and CDR2 SVGAGI (reference sequence). V lost 2 bases and J lost 0, with 8 bases in between. The CDR3 DNA reads as TGTGCCAGCAGTTACCCGGCGGCCTCCTATAATTCACCCCTCCACTTT. Translating it yields CASSYPAASYNSPLHF.

This chain joins TRBV5-4 and TRBJ2-1; perhaps TRBD2 as D (5 bases). Germline V gene sequence: CDR1 SGHNT, CDR2 YYREEE (reference sequence). V lost 0 bases to trimming and J lost 1 base, with 14 bases between them. The CDR3 runs 17 residues. This chain's CDR3 is CASSLGLAEQSYNEQFF. The DNA of the CDR3 is TGTGCCAGCAGCTTGGGGCTAGCCGAACAATCCTACAATGAGCAGTTCTTC.

The chain has TRBV27 and TRBJ1-6; D remains unclear. The CDR3 totals 13 residues. Trimming cost V 4 bases and J 6 bases, with 7 bases left between them. The germline gives CDR1 MNHEY, CDR2 SMNVEV (reference sequence). CDR3 bases: TGTGCCAGCAGTTCCGGTCCTAATTCACCCCTCCACTTT. This codes for CASSSGPNSPLHF.

This chain uses TRBV24-1 with TRBJ1-5; D is perhaps TRBD1 (5 bases). V was shortened by 4 bases and J by 0 bases, with 12 bases between the two germline ends. The germline V gene encodes CDR1 KGHDR and CDR2 SFDVKD. This CDR3 contains 16 residues. The CDR3 bases are TGTGCCACCAGTGAGGCTGCAGGGTTTAGCAATCAGCCCCAGCATTTT. This codes for CATSEAAGFSNQPQHF.

CDR3 DNA sequence: TGCGCCAGCCAGGGGACAGGGGGGTTAACTGAAGCTTTCTTT. It translates to CASQGTGGLTEAFF. The chain couples TRBV5-1 to TRBJ1-1; 11 positions match TRBD1. CDR1 is SGHRS and CDR2 is YFSETQ in the germline V gene. The J segment lost 5 bases and the V segment lost 7 bases, leaving 7 bases of the junction unmatched. The CDR3 runs 14 residues.

The chain recombines TRBV9 with TRBJ2-1, with TRBD2 matching 14 bases. Germline CDR1 SGDLS, CDR2 YYNGEE. This CDR3 spans 15 amino acids. After removal of 3 bases from V and 5 bases from J, the junction contained 1 base not matched to a gene. As DNA, the CDR3 is TGTGCCAGCAGCGAGACTAGCGGGAGGGACAATGAGCAGTTCTTC. Translated, it gives CASSETSGRDNEQFF. Using reference TRBV9 and TRBJ2-1 for the parts outside the CDR3, the full variable domain is DSGVTQTPKHLITATGQRVTLRCSPRSGDLSVYWYQQSLDQGLQFLIQYYNGEERAKGNILERFSAQQFPDLHSELNLSSLELGDSALYFCASSETSGRDNEQFFGPGTRLTVL.

The rearrangement uses TRBV4-1 and TRBJ1-2; no firm D call. Trimming took 1 base from V and 0 from J, leaving 6 bases between them. This CDR3 is 14 amino acids long. The germline gives CDR1 MGHRA, CDR2 YSYEKL. The CDR3 reads CASSQAVTNYGYTF. The CDR3 DNA reads as TGCGCCAGCAGCCAAGCAGTGACTAACTATGGCTACACCTTC.

This chain uses TRBV11-2 with TRBJ1-5; D is possibly TRBD1 (5 bases). The CDR3 is made up of 17 amino acids. The V gene's germline CDR1 is SGHAT and CDR2 FQNNGV. The germline V and J ends were trimmed by 5 bases and 2 bases, with 19 bases remaining between them. The CDR3 DNA reads TGTGCCAGCAGCCCGAGGTGGGCCGGGGGGGGCAATCAGCCCCAGCATTTT. Protein sequence: CASSPRWAGGGNQPQHF.

V is TRBV28 and J is TRBJ2-3, with 8 nucleotides matching TRBD1. Germline-derived CDR1 and CDR2 are MDHEN and SYDVKM. This CDR3 is built from 17 residues. The trim removed 6 bases at V and 3 bases at J, leaving 14 bases unmatched. Here the CDR3 DNA reads TGTGCCAGCAGCCCTCCTCCAAGGACAGGGAGGACAGATACGCAGTATTTT. Its translation is CASSPPPRTGRTDTQYF.

The chain uses TRBV19 and TRBJ1-5; 7 bases agree with TRBD1. Germline V CDR1 and CDR2: LNHDA, SQIVND (reference sequence). With V trimmed by 6 bases and J by 4 bases, 6 bases remained unmatched. This CDR3 is 14 amino acids long. In nucleotides, the CDR3 is TGTGCCAGTAGAGTACAGGGGACGAATCAGCCCCAGCATTTT. Its protein is CASRVQGTNQPQHF.

The chain combines TRBV28 with TRBJ1-2; TRBD1 might be the D (6 bases). CDR1 is MDHEN and CDR2 is SYDVKM in the germline V gene. V lost 2 bases and J 8 bases, leaving 18 bases between the germline ends. The length of the CDR3 is 15 residues. For the CDR3, the DNA is TGTGCCAGCAGTTTACCACGGGACAACTATCGGGGCTACACCTTC. This gives the protein CASSLPRDNYRGYTF.

The V and J genes are TRBV21-1 and TRBJ2-7; the D segment call TRBD2 is taken from the table without a DNA check. TRBV21-1 counts as a pseudogene. The CDR3 covers 15 residues. The CDR3, as DNA: TGTGCCAGCAGCAACGGCGGGATAAACCCCTACGAGCAGTACTTC. Protein product: CASSNGGINPYEQYF.

The chain links TRBV3-1 (or the pseudogene TRBV3-2) to TRBJ1-2; D possibly corresponds to TRBD1 (6 bases). V lost 3 bases, J lost 4 bases, and 9 bases lay in between. This CDR3 is built from 13 residues. Germline V gene sequence: CDR1 LGHDT, CDR2 YNNKEL (reference sequence). The CDR3 reads CASSHGQFYGYTF. In DNA, the CDR3 is TGTGCCAGCAGCCATGGACAGTTCTATGGCTACACCTTC.

The V call is TRBV5-4, the J call TRBJ2-2; unclear D gene. The CDR3 covers 13 residues. V was cut by 0 bases and J by 6 bases, with 6 bases left in between. Per germline, CDR1 SGHNT and CDR2 YYREEE (reference sequence). DNA for the CDR3: TGTGCCAGCAGCTTGGTGGGCTCCGGGGAGCTGTTTTTT. This sequence encodes CASSLVGSGELFF. The full variable domain, its missing parts supplied by reference TRBV5-4 and TRBJ2-2, is ETGVTQSPTHLIKTRGQQVTLRCSSQSGHNTVSWYQQALGQGPQFIFQYYREEENGRGNFPPRFSGLQFPNYSSELNVNALELDDSALYLCASSLVGSGELFFGEGSRLTVL.

The chain recombines TRBV29-1 with TRBJ2-2; 8 nucleotides line up with TRBD2. Germline CDR1 SQVTM, CDR2 ANQGSEA. The CDR3 totals 14 residues. V lost 5 bases and J lost 0; bases outside the gene matches: 2. The CDR3 sequence is CSVKREPNTGELFF. The CDR3 region has the DNA TGCAGCGTTAAGCGGGAGCCGAACACCGGGGAGCTGTTTTTT.

The genes are TRBV7-8 and TRBJ1-5; D is ambiguous. Germline CDR1 and CDR2: SGHVS and FQNEAQ. V lost 1 base to trimming and J lost 6 bases, with 13 bases between them. The CDR3 sequence is 15 residues long. In nucleotides, the CDR3 is TGTGCCAGCAGCTTAGGGCAGGCCCTACTTCAGCCCCAGCATTTT. Its translation is CASSLGQALLQPQHF. The full variable domain, with the rest looked up from reference TRBV7-8 and TRBJ1-5, is GAGVSQSPRYKVAKRGQDVALRCDPISGHVSLFWYQQALGQGPEFLTYFQNEAQLDKSGLPSDRFFAERPEGSVSTLKIQRTQQEDSAVYLCASSLGQALLQPQHFGDGTRLSIL.

This clone has only a few counts. Within the sample, other DNA sequences also encode this same CDR3. V usage is TRBV28 and J usage is TRBJ1-5, with TRBD1 matching 10 bases. CDR3 size: 15 residues. CDR1 is MDHEN and CDR2 is SYDVKM in the germline V gene. Losses at the gene ends were 4 bases for V and 5 bases for J; bases not matched to a gene: 5. This CDR3 is CASSSGTGVDQPQHF. The CDR3 DNA reads TGTGCCAGCAGTTCGGGGACAGGGGTGGATCAGCCCCAGCATTTT. Based on the CDR3 plus reference TRBV28 and TRBJ1-5, the full variable domain is DVKVTQSSRYLVKRTGEKVFLECVQDMDHENMFWYRQDPGLGLRLIYFSYDVKMKEKGDIPEGYSVSREKKERFSLILESASTNQTSMYLCASSSGTGVDQPQHFGDGTRLSIL.

The J gene is TRBJ2-1, the V gene TRBV5-4; the match to TRBD2 covers 9 bases. The CDR3 is 16 amino acids. The ends lost 4 bases at V and 6 bases at J; junction bases unmatched: 11. The V gene's germline CDR1 is SGHNT and CDR2 YYREEE (reference sequence). CDR3 residues: CASSQPWGLARNEQFF. DNA of the CDR3: TGTGCCAGCAGCCAACCATGGGGACTAGCCCGCAATGAGCAGTTCTTC.

The chain uses TRBV6-5 and TRBJ2-7; 8 bases match TRBD1. There are 15 residues in the CDR3. V lost 6 bases, J lost 2 bases, and 9 bases stayed unmatched. The V gene's germline CDR1 is MNHEY and CDR2 SVGAGI. Here the CDR3 DNA reads TGTGCCAGCAGACTAGTCAGACAGGGGACCTACGAGCAGTACTTC. It codes for CASRLVRQGTYEQYF.